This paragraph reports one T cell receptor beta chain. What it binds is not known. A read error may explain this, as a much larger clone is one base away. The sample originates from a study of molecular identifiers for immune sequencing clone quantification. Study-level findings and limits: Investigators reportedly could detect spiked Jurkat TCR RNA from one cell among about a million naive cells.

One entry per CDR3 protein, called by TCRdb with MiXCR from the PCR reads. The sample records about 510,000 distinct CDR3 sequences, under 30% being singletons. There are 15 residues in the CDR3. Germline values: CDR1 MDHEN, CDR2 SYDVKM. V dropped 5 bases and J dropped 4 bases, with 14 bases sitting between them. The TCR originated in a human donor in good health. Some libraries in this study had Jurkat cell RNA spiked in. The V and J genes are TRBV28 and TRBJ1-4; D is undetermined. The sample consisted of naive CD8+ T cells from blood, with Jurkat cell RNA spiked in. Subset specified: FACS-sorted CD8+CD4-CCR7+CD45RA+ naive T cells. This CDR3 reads CASSPVQFFNEKLFF. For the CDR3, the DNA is TGTGCCAGCAGTCCCGTACAGTTTTTTAATGAAAAACTGTTTTTT.